This T cell receptor (beta chain) was retrieved from a study of blood T cell repertoires in COVID-19. Overall study context: Sources were T cells, B-cell-depleted T cells, or PBMCs; the material itself was cDNA or gDNA.

This CDR3 contains 13 residues. V lost 1 base and J lost 6, with 9 bases in between. Assay used: immunoSEQ multiplex PCR; TCRdb lists only in-frame clones, some missing. The sample has approximately 97,000 clones, over 75% seen once. The sequenced material came from peripheral blood. The chain employs TRBV12-3 or TRBV12-4 and TRBJ1-1; tentatively, D is TRBD1 (5 bases). This sequence originates from a man aged 55 to 70 with acute or convalescent COVID-19. CDR3 residues: CASSLEGLAEAFF. The CDR3 nucleotides are TGTGCCAGCAGTTTAGAGGGGTTGGCTGAAGCTTTCTTT.